These 3 T cell receptor beta chains were all obtained from the same sample, sequenced in a study of PD-1 blockade in classical Hodgkin lymphoma. In every patient, relapse followed autologous stem cell transplantation, while exposure to brentuximab vedotin differed. The repertoire was sequenced with immunoSEQ multiplex PCR; TCRdb's copy has only in-frame clones and lacks some. The table lists about 100,000 clones, nearly 90% of them singletons. Source: peripheral blood mononuclear cells (PBMCs), taken before the second cycle of nivolumab. All receptors derive from a human donor with classical Hodgkin lymphoma.

The genes are TRBV5-8 and TRBJ2-7; 8 bases are shared with TRBD1. Germline V gene lookup returns CDR1 SGHTS and CDR2 YDEGEE. This CDR3 contains 18 residues. V was clipped by 1 base and J by 4 bases; unmatched bases: 16. The CDR3 sequence is CASSLYLKGWGQDYEQYF. The DNA for the CDR3 is TGTGCCAGCAGCTTGTATTTGAAAGGTTGGGGACAGGATTACGAGCAGTACTTC.

The chain combines TRBV11-2 with TRBJ1-1; no clear D gene. V dropped 3 bases and J dropped 4 bases, with 12 bases sitting between them. This CDR3 is 14 amino acids long. Germline loops: CDR1 SGHAT, CDR2 FQNNGV. CDR3 amino acids: CASSFTQVSTEAFF. For the CDR3, the DNA is TGTGCCAGCAGCTTTACTCAGGTGAGCACTGAAGCTTTCTTT.

About this clone: Relative to the germline gene, one junction end is altered; a read error may explain this. The gene calls are TRBV5-6 and TRBJ1-1; D uncertain. The germline CDR1 and CDR2 sequences are SGHDT and YYEEEE. The CDR3 is 14 residues long. CDR3 residues: CASSLQILNTEAFF. The CDR3, as DNA: TGTGCCAGCAGCTTGCAAATTTTGAATACTGAAGCTTTCTTT.